This T cell receptor (beta chain) was sequenced for a study of blood T cell repertoires in COVID-19. For the study at large: Some COVID-19 samples were acute and others convalescent; all came from the United States, Italy and Spain. Sample material is recorded as cDNA or gDNA derived from T cells, B-cell-depleted T cells, or PBMCs.

V dropped 8 bases and J dropped 6 bases, with 10 bases sitting between them. The CDR3 covers 12 residues. Germline CDR1 is MDHEN and CDR2 is SYDVKM. Authors' methods: Researchers report that nucleated cell counts were estimated from reference gene primer amplification. Only in-frame clones appear in the TCRdb table, and some are missing; sequencing was by immunoSEQ multiplex PCR. V, J and clone size are taken as reported in that table, and D and trimming were inferred from the DNA itself. Seen here are approximately 210,000 clones, 80% to 90% observed once, and the top ten hold 20%. The sample comprised peripheral blood. The clonotype was recovered from a human donor in a cohort sampled during active COVID-19. The V and J genes are TRBV28 and TRBJ2-2; D is unresolved. The chain's CDR3 is CASQKTPGELFF. CDR3 coding DNA: TGTGCCAGCCAGAAAACGCCCGGGGAGCTGTTTTTT.